The clone carrying this TCR beta chain was observed at least ten times. As yet, its antigen is unknown. The CDR3 is 13 residues long. Trimming cost V 6 bases and J 5 bases, with 13 bases left between them. Germline V gene lookup returns CDR1 MNHEY and CDR2 SMNVEV (reference sequence). This sample was included in a study of T cells in Graves' hyperthyroidism and ophthalmopathy. Orbital computed tomography, thyroid ultrasound, serum thyroxine and TRAb, and clinical symptoms together informed the diagnoses. Out of approximately 10 ml of fresh peripheral blood came the PBMCs. RNA transcripts were the template for amplifying TCR beta CDR3 regions. A first-round RT-PCR of the TCR CDR3 used the HTBI primer set. TCRdb re-called the multiplex PCR reads through MiXCR, storing one row per CDR3 protein. The sample yields about 580,000 distinct CDR3 sequences, approximately 15% seen once. Notes on the study in general: For ophthalmopathy, model prediction preceded onset by a median roughly 6.2 months.

The V call is TRBV27, the J call TRBJ1-1, with D possibly matching TRBD1 (5 bases). Sequences were obtained from blood. This TCR derives from a woman aged 25 to 39 with Graves' hyperthyroidism that later progressed to Graves' ophthalmopathy. The CDR3 loop is CASSPRQGTEAFF. In DNA form, the CDR3 reads TGTGCCAGCAGCCCTAGGCAGGGAACTGAAGCTTTCTTT.